Below, one TCR beta chain is given with its context. This clonotype was recorded a few times. It has no known antigen specificity. No per-base quality is available; no much larger clone lies one base away. Including the terminal cysteine and phenylalanine, the CDR3 comprises 20 residues. Only the CDR3 region is kept as DNA, spanning 60 bases read in frame from base 1. CDR1 SGHAT and CDR2 FQDESV were looked up in the germline V gene (reference sequence). After removal of 4 bases from V and 1 base from J, the junction retains 17 bases not matched to a gene. This record comes from a study of patients and donors after allogeneic stem cell transplantation (dated by TCRdb to about 2020). The receptor library was made with RT-PCR. The sequencer was a NextSeq 550. TCRdb reran the public reads through fastp at Q25 and MiXCR, keeping productive beta chains. Merged by CDR3 protein, the rows form single entries marked with the most common genes and DNA. In all, the sample holds more than 850,000 distinct CDR3 sequences, and about a sixth of those were seen once. Approximately 5.9% of the sample is taken by the ten largest.

Material for sequencing was blood, either unsorted or a sorted T cell fraction (not recorded which). Recombination joined TRBV11-1 with TRBJ2-3, with TRBD2 identical over 10 junction bases. The receptor was derived from a human donor who was either an allogeneic HSCT recipient or a stem cell or donor lymphocyte infusion donor (not recorded which). It is not recorded whose cells these are; they may come from a transplant donor. The CDR3 corresponds to CASSSAKGLATSEGTDTQYF. The DNA reads TGTGCCAGCAGCTCGGCGAAGGGACTAGCGACCAGCGAGGGCACAGATACGCAGTATTTT.